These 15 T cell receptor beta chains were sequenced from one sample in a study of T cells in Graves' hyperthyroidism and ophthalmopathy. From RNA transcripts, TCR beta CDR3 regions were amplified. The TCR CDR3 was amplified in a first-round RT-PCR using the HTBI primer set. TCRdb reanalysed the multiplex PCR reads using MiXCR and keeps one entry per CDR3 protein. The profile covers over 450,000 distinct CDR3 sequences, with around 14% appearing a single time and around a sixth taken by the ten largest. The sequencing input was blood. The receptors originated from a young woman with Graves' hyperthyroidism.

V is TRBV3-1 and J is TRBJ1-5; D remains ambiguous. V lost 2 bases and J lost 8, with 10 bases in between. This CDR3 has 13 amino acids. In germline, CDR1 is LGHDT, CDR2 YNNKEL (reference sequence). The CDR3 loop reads CASSQKLYEPQHF. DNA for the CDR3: TGTGCCAGCAGCCAAAAGCTGTATGAGCCCCAGCATTTT.

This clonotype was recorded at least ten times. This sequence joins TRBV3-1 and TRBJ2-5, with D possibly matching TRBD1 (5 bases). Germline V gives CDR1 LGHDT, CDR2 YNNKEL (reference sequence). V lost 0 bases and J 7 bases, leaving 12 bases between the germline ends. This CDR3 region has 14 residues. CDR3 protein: CASSQDASQGTQYF. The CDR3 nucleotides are TGTGCCAGCAGCCAAGATGCCTCCCAGGGGACCCAGTACTTC.

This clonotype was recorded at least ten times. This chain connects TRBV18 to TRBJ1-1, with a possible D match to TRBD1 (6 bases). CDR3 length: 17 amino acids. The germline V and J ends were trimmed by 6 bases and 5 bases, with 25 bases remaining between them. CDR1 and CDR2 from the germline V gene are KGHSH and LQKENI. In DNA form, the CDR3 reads TGTGCCAGCTCTCTACAAGGGACGGGGGCGACGGAGACTGAAGCTTTCTTT. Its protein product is CASSLQGTGATETEAFF.

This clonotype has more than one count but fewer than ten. The CDR3 nucleotides read TGTGCCAGCAGCCCCGCGGGGACAACGAATCAGCCCCAGCATTTT. Protein product: CASSPAGTTNQPQHF. The J gene is TRBJ1-5, the V gene TRBV5-6, with D possibly being TRBD1 (6 bases). The CDR3 length is 15 residues. V was pared by 4 bases and J by 4 bases, with 15 bases between. The germline CDR1 and CDR2 sequences are SGHDT and YYEEEE.

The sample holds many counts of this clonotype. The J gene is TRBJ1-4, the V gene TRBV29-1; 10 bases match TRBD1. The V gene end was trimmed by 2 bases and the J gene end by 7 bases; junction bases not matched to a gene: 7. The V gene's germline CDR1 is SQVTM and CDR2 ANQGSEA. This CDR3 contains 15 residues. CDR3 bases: TGCAGCGTTGAACGCCTGGGGACAGGGGCTGAAAAACTGTTTTTT. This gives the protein CSVERLGTGAEKLFF.

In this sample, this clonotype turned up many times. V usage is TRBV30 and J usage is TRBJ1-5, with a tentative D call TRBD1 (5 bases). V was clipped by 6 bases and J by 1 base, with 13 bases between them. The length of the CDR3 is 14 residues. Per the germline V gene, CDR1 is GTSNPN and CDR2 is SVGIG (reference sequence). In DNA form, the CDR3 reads TGTGCCTGTGGAGGGGAGTTCAGCAATCAGCCCCAGCATTTT. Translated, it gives CACGGEFSNQPQHF. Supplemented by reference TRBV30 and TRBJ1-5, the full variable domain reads SQTIHQWPATLVQPVGSPLSLECTVEGTSNPNLYWYRQAAGRGLQLLFYSVGIGQISSEVPQNLSASRPQDRQFILSSKKLLLSDSGFYLCACGGEFSNQPQHFGDGTRLSIL.

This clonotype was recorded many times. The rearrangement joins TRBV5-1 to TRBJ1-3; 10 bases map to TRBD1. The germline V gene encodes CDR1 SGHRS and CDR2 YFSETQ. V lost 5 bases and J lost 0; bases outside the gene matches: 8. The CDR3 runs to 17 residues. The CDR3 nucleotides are TGCGCCAGCAGTTACTTCGGACAGGGGGGCTCTGGAAACACCATATATTTT. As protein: CASSYFGQGGSGNTIYF.

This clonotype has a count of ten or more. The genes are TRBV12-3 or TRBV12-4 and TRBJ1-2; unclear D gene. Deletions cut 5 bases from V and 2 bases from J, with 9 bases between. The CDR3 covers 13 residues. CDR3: CASSAGSNYGYTF. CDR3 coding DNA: TGTGCCAGCAGTGCCGGTAGCAACTATGGCTACACCTTC.

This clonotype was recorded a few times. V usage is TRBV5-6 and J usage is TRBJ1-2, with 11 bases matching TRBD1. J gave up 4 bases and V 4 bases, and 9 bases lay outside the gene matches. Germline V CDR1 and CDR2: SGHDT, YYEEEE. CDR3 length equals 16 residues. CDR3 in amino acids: CASSPDRGRGGYGYTF. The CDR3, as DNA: TGTGCCAGCAGCCCGGACAGGGGGCGCGGGGGCTATGGCTACACCTTC.

The DNA of the CDR3 is TGTGCCAGCAGTTTATACGGGAGGGCCCACAATGAGCAGTTCTTC. This codes for CASSLYGRAHNEQFF. This chain uses TRBV28 with TRBJ2-1; TRBD2 matches at 8 bases. The CDR3 consists of 15 residues. Germline CDR1 and CDR2: MDHEN and SYDVKM. V lost 1 base and J lost 5; bases outside the gene matches: 4.

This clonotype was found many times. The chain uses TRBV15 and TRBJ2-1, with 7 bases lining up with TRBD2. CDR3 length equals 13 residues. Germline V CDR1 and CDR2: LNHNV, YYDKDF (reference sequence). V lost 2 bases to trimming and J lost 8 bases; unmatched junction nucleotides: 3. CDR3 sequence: CATSRTSVDEQFF. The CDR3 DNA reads TGTGCCACCAGCAGAACTAGCGTGGATGAGCAGTTCTTC.

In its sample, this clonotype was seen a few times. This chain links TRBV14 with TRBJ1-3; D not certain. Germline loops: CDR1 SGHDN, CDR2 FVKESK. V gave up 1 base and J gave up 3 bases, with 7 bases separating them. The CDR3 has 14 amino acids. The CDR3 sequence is CASSQALFGNTIYF. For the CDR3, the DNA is TGTGCCAGCAGCCAAGCCTTGTTTGGAAACACCATATATTTT.

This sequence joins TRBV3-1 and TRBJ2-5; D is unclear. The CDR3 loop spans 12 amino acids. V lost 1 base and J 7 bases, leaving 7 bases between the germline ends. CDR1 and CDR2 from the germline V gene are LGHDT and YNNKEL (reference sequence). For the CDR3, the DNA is TGTGCCAGCAGCCAAGGGCCCCCGACCCAGTACTTC. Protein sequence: CASSQGPPTQYF.

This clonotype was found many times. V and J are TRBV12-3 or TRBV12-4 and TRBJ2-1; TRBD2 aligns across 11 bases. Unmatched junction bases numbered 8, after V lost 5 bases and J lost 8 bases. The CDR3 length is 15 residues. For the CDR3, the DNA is TGTGCCAGCAGTACCACTAGCGGGAGTAGCGATGAGCAGTTCTTC. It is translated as CASSTTSGSSDEQFF.

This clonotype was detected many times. This CDR3 is CASSTNIPTPGQPSTDTQYF. The CDR3, as DNA: TGTGCCAGCAGCACGAACATCCCAACCCCGGGACAGCCTAGCACAGATACGCAGTATTTT. The genes are TRBV13 and TRBJ2-3; 7 nucleotides match TRBD1. With 5 bases clipped from V and 0 bases from J, the junction kept 20 bases outside the gene matches. The CDR3 covers 20 residues. Germline assignment: CDR1 PRHDT and CDR2 FYEKMQ (reference sequence).